This TCR beta chain was found in a study of T cells in Graves' hyperthyroidism and ophthalmopathy. CDR3 length: 16 amino acids. The V end lost 2 bases, the J end lost 0 bases, and 13 bases lay between the germline ends. CDR1 SNHLY and CDR2 FYNNEI come from the germline V gene. This clonotype was counted at least ten times. TCR beta CDR3 regions were amplified from RNA. First-round RT-PCR of the TCR CDR3 relied on the HTBI primer set. MiXCR, applied by TCRdb to the multiplex PCR reads, yields one record per CDR3 protein. Here the sample spans about 840,000 distinct CDR3 sequences, around 39% being singletons. The PBMCs were taken from 10 ml of fresh peripheral blood.

This receptor was taken from a young man with Graves' hyperthyroidism. The V call is TRBV2, the J call TRBJ1-2, with D hard to call. Sequencing was carried out using blood. In nucleotides, the CDR3 is TGTGCCAGCAGTGAAAGGCGCAGAACTTCTAACTATGGCTACACCTTC. This gives the protein CASSERRRTSNYGYTF. Full variable domain (remainder filled in from reference TRBV2 and TRBJ1-2): EPEVTQTPSHQVTQMGQEVILRCVPISNHLYFYWYRQILGQKVEFLVSFYNNEISEKSEIFDDQFSVERPDGSNFTLKIRSTKLEDSAMYFCASSERRRTSNYGYTFGSGTRLTVV.